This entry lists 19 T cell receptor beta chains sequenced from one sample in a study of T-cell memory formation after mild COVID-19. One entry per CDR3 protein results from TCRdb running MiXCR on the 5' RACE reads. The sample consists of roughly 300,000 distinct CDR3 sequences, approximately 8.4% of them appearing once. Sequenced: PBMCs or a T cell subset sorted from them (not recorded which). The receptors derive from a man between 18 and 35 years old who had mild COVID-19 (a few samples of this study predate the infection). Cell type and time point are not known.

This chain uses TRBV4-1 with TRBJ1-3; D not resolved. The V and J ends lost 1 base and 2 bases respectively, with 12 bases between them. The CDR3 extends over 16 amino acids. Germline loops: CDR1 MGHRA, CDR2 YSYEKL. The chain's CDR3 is CASSQAAVDAGNTIYF. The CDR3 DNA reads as TGCGCCAGCAGCCAAGCCGCCGTGGATGCTGGAAACACCATATATTTT.

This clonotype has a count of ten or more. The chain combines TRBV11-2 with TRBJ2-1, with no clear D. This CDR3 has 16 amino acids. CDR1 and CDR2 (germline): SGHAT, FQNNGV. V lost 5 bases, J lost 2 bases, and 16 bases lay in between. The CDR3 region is CASSPVRGRAYNEQFF. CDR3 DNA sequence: TGTGCCAGCAGCCCCGTCAGAGGTCGGGCCTACAATGAGCAGTTCTTC. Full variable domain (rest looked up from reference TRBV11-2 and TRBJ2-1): EAGVAQSPRYKIIEKRQSVAFWCNPISGHATLYWYQQILGQGPKLLIQFQNNGVVDDSQLPKDRFSAERLKGVDSTLKIQPAKLEDSAVYLCASSPVRGRAYNEQFFGPGTRLTVL.

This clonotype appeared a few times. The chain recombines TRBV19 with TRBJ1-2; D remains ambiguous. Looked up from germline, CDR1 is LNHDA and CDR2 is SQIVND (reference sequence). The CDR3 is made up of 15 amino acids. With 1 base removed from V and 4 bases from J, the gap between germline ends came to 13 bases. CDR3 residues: CASSIVSAALYGYTF. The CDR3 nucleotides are TGTGCCAGTAGTATAGTATCCGCCGCTCTCTATGGCTACACCTTC.

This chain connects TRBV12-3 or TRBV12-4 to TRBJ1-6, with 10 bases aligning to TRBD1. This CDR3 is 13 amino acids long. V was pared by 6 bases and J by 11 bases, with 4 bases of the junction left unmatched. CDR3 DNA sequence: TGTGCCAGCAGGGGACAGGGGTTTGCACCCCTCCACTTT. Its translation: CASRGQGFAPLHF.

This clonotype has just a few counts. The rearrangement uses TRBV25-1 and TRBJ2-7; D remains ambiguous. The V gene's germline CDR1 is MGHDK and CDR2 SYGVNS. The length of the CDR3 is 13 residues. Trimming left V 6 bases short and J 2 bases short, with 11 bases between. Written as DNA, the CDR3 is TGTGCCAGCAGGGGAACGGCAGCCTACGAGCAGTACTTC. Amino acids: CASRGTAAYEQYF.

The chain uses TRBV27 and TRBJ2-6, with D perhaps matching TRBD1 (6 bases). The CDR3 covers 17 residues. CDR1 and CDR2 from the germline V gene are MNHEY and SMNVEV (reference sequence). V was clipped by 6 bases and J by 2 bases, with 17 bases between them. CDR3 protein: CASSLGWGQTGANVLTF. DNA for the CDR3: TGTGCCAGCAGCCTAGGATGGGGACAAACTGGGGCCAACGTCCTGACTTTC.

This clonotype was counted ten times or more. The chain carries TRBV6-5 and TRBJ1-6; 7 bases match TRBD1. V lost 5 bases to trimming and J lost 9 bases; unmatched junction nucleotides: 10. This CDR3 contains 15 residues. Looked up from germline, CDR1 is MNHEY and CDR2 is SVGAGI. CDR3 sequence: CASSTRQGLGSPLHF. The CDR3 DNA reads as TGTGCCAGCAGTACCCGACAGGGTCTGGGTTCACCCCTCCACTTT.

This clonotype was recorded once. This CDR3 reads CASSFYSTGGQFF. Here the CDR3 DNA reads TGTGCCAGCAGCTTTTATTCGACAGGGGGGCAGTTCTTC. The J gene is TRBJ2-1, the V gene TRBV7-8, with 9 bases fitting TRBD1. This CDR3 is 13 amino acids long. The germline CDR1 and CDR2 sequences are SGHVS and FQNEAQ. V was clipped by 3 bases and J by 12 bases; unmatched bases: 6.

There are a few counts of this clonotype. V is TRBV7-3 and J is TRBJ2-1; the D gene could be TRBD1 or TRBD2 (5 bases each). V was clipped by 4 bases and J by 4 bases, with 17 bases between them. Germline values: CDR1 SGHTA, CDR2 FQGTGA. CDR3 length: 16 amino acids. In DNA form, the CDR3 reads TGTGCCAGCAGCTCCTCGGGACCCCCCGTTTACAATGAGCAGTTCTTC. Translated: CASSSSGPPVYNEQFF.

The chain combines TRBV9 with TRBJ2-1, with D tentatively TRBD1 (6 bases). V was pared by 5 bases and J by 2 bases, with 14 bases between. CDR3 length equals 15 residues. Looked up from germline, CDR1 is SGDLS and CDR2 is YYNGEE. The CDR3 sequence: CASSENRGTYNEQFF. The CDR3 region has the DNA TGTGCCAGCAGTGAGAATAGGGGGACCTACAATGAGCAGTTCTTC.

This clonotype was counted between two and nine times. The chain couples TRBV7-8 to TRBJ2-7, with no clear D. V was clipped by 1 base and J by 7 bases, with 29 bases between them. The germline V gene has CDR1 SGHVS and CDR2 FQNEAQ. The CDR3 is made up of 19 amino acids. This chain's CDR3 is CASSLGERVGSRGRSEQYF. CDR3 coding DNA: TGTGCCAGCAGCTTAGGTGAGCGCGTAGGCTCCAGAGGCAGGAGTGAGCAGTACTTC.

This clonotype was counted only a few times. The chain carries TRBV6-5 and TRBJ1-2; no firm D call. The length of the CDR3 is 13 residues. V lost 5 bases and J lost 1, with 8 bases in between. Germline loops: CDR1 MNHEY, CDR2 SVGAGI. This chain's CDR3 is CASSLSLNYGYTF. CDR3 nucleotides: TGTGCCAGCAGTCTAAGTCTTAACTATGGCTACACCTTC.

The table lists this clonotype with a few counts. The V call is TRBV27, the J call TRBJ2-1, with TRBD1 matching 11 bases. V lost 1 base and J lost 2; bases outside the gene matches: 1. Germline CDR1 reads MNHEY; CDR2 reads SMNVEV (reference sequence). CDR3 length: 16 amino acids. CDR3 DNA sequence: TGTGCCAGCAGTTTATGGGGACAGGGGGCCTACAATGAGCAGTTCTTC. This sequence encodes CASSLWGQGAYNEQFF.

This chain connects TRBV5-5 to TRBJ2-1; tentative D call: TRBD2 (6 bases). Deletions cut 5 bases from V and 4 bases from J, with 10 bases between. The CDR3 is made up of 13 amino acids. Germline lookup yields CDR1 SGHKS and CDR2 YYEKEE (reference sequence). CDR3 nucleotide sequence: TGTGCCAGCAGATTCGGGACTTACAATGAGCAGTTCTTC. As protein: CASRFGTYNEQFF.

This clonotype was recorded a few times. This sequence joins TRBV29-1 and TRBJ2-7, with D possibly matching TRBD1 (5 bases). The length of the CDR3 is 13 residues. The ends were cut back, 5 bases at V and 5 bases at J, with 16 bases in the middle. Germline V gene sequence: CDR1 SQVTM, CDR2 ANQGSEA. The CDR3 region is CSVLSTVDHEQYF. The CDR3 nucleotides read TGCAGCGTTCTCTCGACAGTAGACCACGAGCAGTACTTC.

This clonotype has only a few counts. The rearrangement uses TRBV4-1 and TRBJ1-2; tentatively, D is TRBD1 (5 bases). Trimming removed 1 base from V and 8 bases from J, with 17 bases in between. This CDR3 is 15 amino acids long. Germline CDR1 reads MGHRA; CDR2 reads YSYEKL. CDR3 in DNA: TGCGCCAGCAGCCAAGGATCCAGAGGGGTAAGGGGCTACACCTTC. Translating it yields CASSQGSRGVRGYTF.

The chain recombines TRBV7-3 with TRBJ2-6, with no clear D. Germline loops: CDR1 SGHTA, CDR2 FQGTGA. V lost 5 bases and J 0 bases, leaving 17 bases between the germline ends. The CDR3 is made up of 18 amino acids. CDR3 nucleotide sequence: TGTGCCAGCAGCCCAGTTGGCGTCCTAGGCTCTGGGGCCAACGTCCTGACTTTC. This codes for CASSPVGVLGSGANVLTF.

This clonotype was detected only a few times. CDR3 nucleotide sequence: TGTGCCAGCAGCTTGGGACAGGGGTCTCTCGAGGCCCAGCATTTT. Its protein is CASSLGQGSLEAQHF. The chain links TRBV7-8 to TRBJ1-5, with 10 bases identical to TRBD1. V trimming: 3 bases; J trimming: 11 bases; junction bases outside the gene matches: 10. Germline V lookup: CDR1 SGHVS, CDR2 FQNEAQ. The CDR3 contains 15 residues.

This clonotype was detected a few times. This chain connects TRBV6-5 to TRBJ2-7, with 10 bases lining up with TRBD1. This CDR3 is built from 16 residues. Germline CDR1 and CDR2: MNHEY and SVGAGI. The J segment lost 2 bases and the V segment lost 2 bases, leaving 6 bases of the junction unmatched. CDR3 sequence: CASSYARQGAAYEQYF. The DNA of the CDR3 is TGTGCCAGCAGTTACGCCAGACAGGGGGCCGCCTACGAGCAGTACTTC.